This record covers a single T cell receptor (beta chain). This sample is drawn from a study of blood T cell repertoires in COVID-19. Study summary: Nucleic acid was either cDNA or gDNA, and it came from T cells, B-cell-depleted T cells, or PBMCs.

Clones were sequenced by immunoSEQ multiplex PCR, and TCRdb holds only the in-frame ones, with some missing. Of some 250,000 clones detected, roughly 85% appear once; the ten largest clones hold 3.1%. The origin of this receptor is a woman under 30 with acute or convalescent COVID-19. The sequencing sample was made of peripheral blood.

CDR3 sequence (DNA): TGTGCCAGCTCACCGTCTAGCGCCTCCTACGAGCAGTACTTC. Amino acid sequence: CASSPSSASYEQYF. V and J are TRBV18 and TRBJ2-7; weak D call: TRBD2 (6 bases). Trimming took off 3 bases at V and 0 bases at J, with 9 bases between the two ends. Germline V CDR1 and CDR2: KGHSH, LQKENI. The CDR3 runs to 14 residues.